Listed here is a single T cell receptor beta chain. Healthy and HIV-negative, the adult donors had no recent acute infections or vaccinations. Unsorted samples used tens of millions of PBMCs for genomic DNA. For every subset, genomic DNA was evenly distributed across several immunoSEQ plates. TCRdb's table, derived via immunoSEQ multiplex PCR, lists solely in-frame clones and lacks some. The sample includes roughly 500,000 clones, around four fifths of them seen just once. The sample originates from a study of shared clonotypes between healthy human individuals. Germline loops: CDR1 SGHAT, CDR2 FQNNGV. This CDR3 spans 17 amino acids. Trimming at V came to 3 bases and at J to 3 bases, leaving 13 bases not matched to a gene.

The clonotype comes from a woman aged 40 to 50 in good health. Some clones in this sample may be carry-over from other donors' samples. Sample: PBMCs. The chain employs TRBV11-2 and TRBJ2-7; TRBD1 aligns across 8 bases. The CDR3 loop is CASSFGWQGALLYEQYF. The DNA for the CDR3 is TGTGCCAGCAGCTTCGGGTGGCAGGGGGCCCTCCTCTACGAGCAGTACTTC.